These 10 T cell receptor beta chains share one sample of origin, sequenced in a study of control samples from healthy donors and cancer patients (dated by TCRdb to the early 2020s). Receptor amplification or capture employed the immunoSEQ multiplex PCR assay. TCRdb provides this immuneACCESS table in a form limited to in-frame rearrangements. Some clones are lacking; in checked studies, under half of them reflect an unresolved V gene, and why the rest are absent is not known. For this sample there are around 100,000 clones; roughly 90% appear just once. Of the sample, 3% is held by the ten largest clones. The sample comprised blood. These receptors all come from a human donor in good health. The donor label of this sample is uncertain.

This clone was counted once. The V and J genes are TRBV9 and TRBJ1-3; D is unresolved. Between the trimmed V and J ends, which lost 0 bases and 0 bases, there was a span of 4 bases. The CDR3 runs to 14 residues. Germline-derived CDR1 and CDR2 are SGDLS and YYNGEE. The CDR3 spells CASSVDSSGNTIYF. The DNA of the CDR3 is TGTGCCAGCAGCGTAGACAGCTCTGGAAACACCATATATTTT.

The chain is built from TRBV7-2 and TRBJ1-5; D perhaps matches TRBD1 (6 bases). Looked up from germline, CDR1 is SGHTA and CDR2 is FQGNSA. The CDR3 runs to 14 residues. Trimming took 1 base from V and 4 from J, leaving 8 bases between them. DNA of the CDR3: TGTGCCAGCAGCTTAGAGGGGGGGAATCAGCCCCAGCATTTT. Protein: CASSLEGGNQPQHF.

This clone appeared once. The J gene is TRBJ1-2, the V gene TRBV12-3 or TRBV12-4; D is possibly TRBD1 (6 bases). The V and J ends lost 6 bases and 10 bases respectively, with 12 bases between them. The CDR3 is made up of 11 amino acids. The CDR3 protein is CASRQGQNYTF. The CDR3 bases are TGTGCCAGCAGACAAGGACAGAACTACACCTTC.

This chain connects TRBV12-5 to TRBJ1-5; 7 nucleotides match TRBD1. The CDR3 runs 16 residues. The V gene end was trimmed by 1 base and the J gene end by 3 bases; junction bases not matched to a gene: 6. Germline CDR1 is LGHNT and CDR2 is FRNRAP. Here the CDR3 DNA reads TGTGCTAGTGGTTTGGCCACAGGGGCCTCCAATCAGCCCCAGCATTTT. It is translated as CASGLATGASNQPQHF.

The chain joins TRBV10-3 to TRBJ1-5, with unresolved D. The ends were cut back, 0 bases at V and 3 bases at J, with 9 bases in the middle. CDR1 and CDR2 (germline): ENHRY, SYGVKD. The CDR3 covers 15 residues. This CDR3 reads CAISESIGSNQPQHF. The CDR3 nucleotides read TGTGCCATCAGTGAGTCGATAGGGTCCAATCAGCCCCAGCATTTT.

The J gene is TRBJ2-3, the V gene TRBV2; D might be TRBD1 or TRBD2, each matching 5 bases. CDR3 length: 15 residues. V was pared by 4 bases and J by 0 bases, with 11 bases between. From germline, CDR1 is SNHLY and CDR2 FYNNEI. In DNA form, the CDR3 reads TGTGCCAGCAGTGGAGGGACCGGTAGCACAGATACGCAGTATTTT. This translates into CASSGGTGSTDTQYF.

V gene TRBV24-1 combines with J gene TRBJ2-3, with D maybe TRBD2 (6 bases). This CDR3 region has 14 residues. The ends were cut back, 2 bases at V and 6 bases at J, with 11 bases in the middle. Germline CDR1 KGHDR, CDR2 SFDVKD. CDR3: CATSDSREADTQYF. DNA of the CDR3: TGTGCCACCAGTGATTCCAGGGAGGCGGATACGCAGTATTTT.

The chain links TRBV24-1 to TRBJ2-1, with a possible D match to TRBD2 (5 bases). The CDR3 extends over 16 amino acids. V was pared by 3 bases and J by 1 base, with 12 bases between. The germline gives CDR1 KGHDR, CDR2 SFDVKD. The CDR3 DNA reads TGTGCCACCAGTGATGCCCGGGGAAGTTCCTACAATGAGCAGTTCTTC. Amino acids: CATSDARGSSYNEQFF.

The chain has TRBV5-1 and TRBJ1-2; 12 nucleotides match TRBD1. V was pared by 3 bases and J by 4 bases, with 13 bases of the junction left unmatched. This CDR3 contains 18 residues. Germline assignment: CDR1 SGHRS and CDR2 YFSETQ. The CDR3: CASSWDRGRVNPGYGYTF. The CDR3 DNA reads as TGCGCCAGCAGCTGGGACAGGGGGCGCGTAAACCCAGGCTATGGCTACACCTTC.

The chain employs TRBV5-6 and TRBJ2-1; maybe TRBD1 (6 bases). Germline CDR1 SGHDT, CDR2 YYEEEE. The V gene lost 4 bases and the J gene lost 9 bases, with 14 bases spanning the gap. This CDR3 region has 13 residues. The CDR3 reads CASSNAGAAEQFF. DNA for the CDR3: TGTGCCAGCAGCAACGCAGGGGCCGCTGAGCAGTTCTTC.